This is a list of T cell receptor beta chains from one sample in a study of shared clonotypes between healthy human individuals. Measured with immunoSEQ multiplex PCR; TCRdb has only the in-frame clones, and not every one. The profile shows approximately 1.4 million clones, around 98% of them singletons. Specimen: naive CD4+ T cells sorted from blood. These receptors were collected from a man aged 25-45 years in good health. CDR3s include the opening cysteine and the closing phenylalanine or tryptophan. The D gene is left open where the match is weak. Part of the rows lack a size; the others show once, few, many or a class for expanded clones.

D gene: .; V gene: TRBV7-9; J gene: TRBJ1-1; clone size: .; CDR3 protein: CASSELGGSEAFF; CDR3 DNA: TGTGCCAGCAGCGAGTTAGGTGGGAGTGAAGCTTTCTTT
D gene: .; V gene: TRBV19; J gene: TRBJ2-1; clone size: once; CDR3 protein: CASSKGSSYNEQFF; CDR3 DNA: TGTGCCAGTAGTAAAGGGAGCTCCTACAATGAGCAGTTCTTC
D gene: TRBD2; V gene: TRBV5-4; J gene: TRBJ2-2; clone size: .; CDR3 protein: CASSLASGKTGELFF; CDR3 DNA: TGTGCCAGCAGCTTGGCTAGCGGAAAAACCGGGGAGCTGTTTTTT
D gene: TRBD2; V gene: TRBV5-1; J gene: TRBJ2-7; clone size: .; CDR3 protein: CASSSGTSGAYEQYF; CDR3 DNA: TGCGCCAGCAGCTCAGGGACTAGCGGAGCCTACGAGCAGTACTTC
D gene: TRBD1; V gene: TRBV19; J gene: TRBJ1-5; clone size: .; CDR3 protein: CASTNQGAQPQHF; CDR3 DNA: TGTGCCAGTACCAACCAGGGGGCCCAGCCCCAGCATTTT
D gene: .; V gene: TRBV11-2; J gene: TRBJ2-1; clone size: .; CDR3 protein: CASSLDQNYEQFF; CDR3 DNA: TGTGCCAGCAGCTTAGATCAGAACTATGAGCAGTTCTTC
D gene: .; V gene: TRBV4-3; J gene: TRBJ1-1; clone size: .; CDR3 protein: CASSPKSGGAAFF; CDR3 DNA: TGCGCCAGCAGCCCCAAGTCGGGGGGCGCCGCTTTCTTT
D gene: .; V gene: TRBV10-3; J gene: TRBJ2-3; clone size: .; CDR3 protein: CATSWGGSTDTQYF; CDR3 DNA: TGTGCCACGTCTTGGGGAGGTAGTACAGATACGCAGTATTTT
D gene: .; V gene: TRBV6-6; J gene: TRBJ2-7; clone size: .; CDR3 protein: CASRNRALGYEQYF; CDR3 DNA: TGTGCCAGCAGGAACAGAGCCCTGGGATACGAGCAGTACTTC
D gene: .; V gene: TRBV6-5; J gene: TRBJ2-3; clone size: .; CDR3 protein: CASSYGGGRTDTQYF; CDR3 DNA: TGTGCCAGCAGTTACGGGGGTGGCCGCACAGATACGCAGTATTTT
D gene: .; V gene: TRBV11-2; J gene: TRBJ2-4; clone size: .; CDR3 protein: CASRITRGLQNIQYF; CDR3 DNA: TGTGCCAGCAGAATAACCCGGGGCCTACAAAACATTCAGTACTTC
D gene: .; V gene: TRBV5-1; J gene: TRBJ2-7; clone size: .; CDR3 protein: CASSLAASYEQYF; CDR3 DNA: TGCGCCAGCAGCTTGGCCGCCTCCTACGAGCAGTACTTC
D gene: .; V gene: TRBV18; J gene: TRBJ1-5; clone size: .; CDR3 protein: CASSPPTQDQPQHF; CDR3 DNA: TGTGCCAGCTCACCACCGACTCAGGATCAGCCCCAGCATTTT
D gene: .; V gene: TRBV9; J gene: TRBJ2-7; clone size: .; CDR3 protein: CASSVDMSGLSYEQYF; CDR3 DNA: TGTGCCAGCAGCGTAGATATGTCAGGGTTGTCTTACGAGCAGTACTTC
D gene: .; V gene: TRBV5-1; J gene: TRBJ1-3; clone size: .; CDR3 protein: CASSLGAELLSGNTIYF; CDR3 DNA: TGCGCCAGCAGCTTGGGGGCCGAACTTCTCTCTGGAAACACCATATATTTT
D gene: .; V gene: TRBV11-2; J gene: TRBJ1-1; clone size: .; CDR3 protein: CASSLGHTGGTEAFF; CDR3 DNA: TGTGCCAGCAGCTTAGGGCACACGGGTGGTACTGAAGCTTTCTTT
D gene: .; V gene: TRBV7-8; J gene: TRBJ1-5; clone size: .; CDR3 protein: CASSEWGNQPQHF; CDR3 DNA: TGTGCCAGCAGCGAATGGGGCAATCAGCCCCAGCATTTT
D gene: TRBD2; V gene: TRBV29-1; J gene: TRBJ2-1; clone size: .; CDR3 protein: CSVEGGGTTQFNEQFF; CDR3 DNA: TGCAGCGTTGAGGGGGGTGGGACTACTCAGTTCAATGAGCAGTTCTTC
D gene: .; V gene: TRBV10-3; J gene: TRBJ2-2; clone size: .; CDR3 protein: CAISEGVQGYTGELFF; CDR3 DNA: TGTGCCATCAGTGAAGGAGTCCAAGGTTACACCGGGGAGCTGTTTTTT
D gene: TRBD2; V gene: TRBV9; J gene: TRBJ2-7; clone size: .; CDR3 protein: CASSVLALAGTYEQYF; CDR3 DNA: TGTGCCAGCAGCGTATTAGCCCTAGCGGGAACCTACGAGCAGTACTTC
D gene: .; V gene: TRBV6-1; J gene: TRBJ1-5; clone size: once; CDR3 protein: CASILDGSNQPQHF; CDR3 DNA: TGTGCCAGCATTCTGGACGGTAGCAATCAGCCCCAGCATTTT
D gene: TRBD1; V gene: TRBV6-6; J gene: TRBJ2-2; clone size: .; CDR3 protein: CASSYNPGQGVGELFF; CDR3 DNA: TGTGCCAGCAGTTACAACCCAGGACAGGGGGTCGGGGAGCTGTTTTTT
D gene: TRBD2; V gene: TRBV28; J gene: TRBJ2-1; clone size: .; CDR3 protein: CASSLSGRLANEQFF; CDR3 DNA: TGTGCCAGCAGCCTCAGCGGGAGGTTGGCTAATGAGCAGTTCTTC
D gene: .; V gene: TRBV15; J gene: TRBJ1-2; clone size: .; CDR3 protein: CATSAGSNYGYTF; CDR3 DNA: TGTGCCACCAGCGCGGGCTCCAACTATGGCTACACCTTC
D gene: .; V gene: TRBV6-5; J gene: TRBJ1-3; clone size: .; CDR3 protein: CASSYSSGLGGNTIYF; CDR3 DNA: TGTGCCAGCAGTTACTCGTCAGGGTTGGGCGGAAACACCATATATTTT
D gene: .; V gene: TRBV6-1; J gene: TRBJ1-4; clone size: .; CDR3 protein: CASSLLSMGEKLFF; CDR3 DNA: TGTGCCAGCTCTTTACTGAGTATGGGAGAAAAACTGTTTTTT
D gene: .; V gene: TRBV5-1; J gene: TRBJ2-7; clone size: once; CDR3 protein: CASSSEAKTYEQYF; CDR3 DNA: TGCGCCAGCAGCTCAGAAGCAAAAACATACGAGCAGTACTTC
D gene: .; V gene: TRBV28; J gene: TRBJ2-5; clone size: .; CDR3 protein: CASSSIIGRESRRETQYF; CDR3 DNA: TGTGCCAGCAGCAGTATCATTGGACGGGAGTCACGACGGGAGACCCAGTACTTC
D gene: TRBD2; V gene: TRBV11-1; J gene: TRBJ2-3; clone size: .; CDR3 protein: CASSVLAGGGKDTQYF; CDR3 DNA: TGTGCCAGCAGCGTCCTAGCGGGAGGGGGTAAGGATACGCAGTATTTT
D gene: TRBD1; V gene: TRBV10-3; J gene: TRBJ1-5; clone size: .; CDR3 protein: CATAGQDVQPQHF; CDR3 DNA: TGTGCCACAGCAGGACAGGATGTTCAGCCCCAGCATTTT
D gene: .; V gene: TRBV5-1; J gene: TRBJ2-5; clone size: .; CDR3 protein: CASSVTSAFGETQYF; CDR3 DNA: TGCGCCAGCAGCGTAACTAGTGCATTTGGCGAGACCCAGTACTTC
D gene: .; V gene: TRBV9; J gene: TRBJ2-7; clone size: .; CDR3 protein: CASSVDNYFYEQYF; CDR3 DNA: TGTGCCAGCAGCGTAGATAATTACTTCTACGAGCAGTACTTC
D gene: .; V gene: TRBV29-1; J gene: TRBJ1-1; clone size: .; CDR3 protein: CSGMGGTEAFF; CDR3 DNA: TGCAGCGGCATGGGGGGCACTGAAGCTTTCTTT
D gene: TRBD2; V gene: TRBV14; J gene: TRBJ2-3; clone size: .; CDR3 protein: CASSQDKRESLSDTQYF; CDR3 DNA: TGTGCCAGCAGCCAAGATAAGCGGGAGAGTCTCTCTGATACGCAGTATTTT
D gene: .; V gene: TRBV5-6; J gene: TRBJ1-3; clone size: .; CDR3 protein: CASSLAGLSGNTIYF; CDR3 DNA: TGTGCCAGCAGCTTGGCGGGGCTGTCTGGAAACACCATATATTTT
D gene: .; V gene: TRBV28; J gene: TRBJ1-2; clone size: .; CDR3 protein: CASSPRRLNYGYTF; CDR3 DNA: TGTGCCAGCAGCCCCCGGCGGTTAAACTATGGCTACACCTTC
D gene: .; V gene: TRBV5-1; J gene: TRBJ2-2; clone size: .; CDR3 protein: CASSLEGATGELFF; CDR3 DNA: TGCGCCAGCAGCTTGGAAGGGGCCACCGGGGAGCTGTTTTTT
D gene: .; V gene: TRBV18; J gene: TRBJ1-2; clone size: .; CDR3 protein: CASSVGAGNYGYTF; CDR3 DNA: TGTGCCAGCTCAGTAGGGGCAGGGAACTATGGCTACACCTTC
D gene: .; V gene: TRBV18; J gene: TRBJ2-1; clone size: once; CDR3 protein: CASSTFTGRRYNEQFF; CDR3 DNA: TGTGCCAGCTCCACGTTCACGGGTAGGAGATACAATGAGCAGTTCTTC
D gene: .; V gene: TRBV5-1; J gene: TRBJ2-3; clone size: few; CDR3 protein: CASSLGQTDTQYF; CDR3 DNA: TGCGCCAGCAGCTTGGGACAGACAGATACGCAGTATTTT
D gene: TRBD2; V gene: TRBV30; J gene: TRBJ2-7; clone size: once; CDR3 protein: CAWSRAGAGGTYEQYF; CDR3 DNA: TGTGCCTGGAGTCGGGCCGGCGCGGGAGGGACCTACGAGCAGTACTTC
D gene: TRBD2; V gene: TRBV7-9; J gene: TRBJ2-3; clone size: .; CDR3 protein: CASTPHSGRAGTDTQYF; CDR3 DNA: TGTGCCAGCACCCCTCATAGCGGGAGGGCCGGCACAGATACGCAGTATTTT
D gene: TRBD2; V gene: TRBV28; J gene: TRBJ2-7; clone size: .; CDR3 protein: CASSPLGSGIYEQYF; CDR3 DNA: TGTGCCAGCAGTCCCTTAGGTAGCGGGATTTACGAGCAGTACTTC
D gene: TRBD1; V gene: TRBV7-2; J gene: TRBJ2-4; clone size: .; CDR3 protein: CASSLDRPGQGGNIQYF; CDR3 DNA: TGTGCCAGCAGCTTAGACCGACCGGGACAGGGAGGAAACATTCAGTACTTC
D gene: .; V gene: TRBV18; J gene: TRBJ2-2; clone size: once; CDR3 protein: CASSPIDTGELFF; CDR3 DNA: TGTGCCAGCTCACCGATCGACACCGGGGAGCTGTTTTTT
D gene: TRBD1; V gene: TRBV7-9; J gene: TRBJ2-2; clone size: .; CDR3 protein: CASSLALQGDNTGELFF; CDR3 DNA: TGTGCCAGCAGCTTAGCGCTACAGGGGGATAACACCGGGGAGCTGTTTTTT
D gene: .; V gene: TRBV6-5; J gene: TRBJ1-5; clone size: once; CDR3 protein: CASRDKWGPQHF; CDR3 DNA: TGTGCCAGCAGGGACAAATGGGGGCCCCAGCATTTT
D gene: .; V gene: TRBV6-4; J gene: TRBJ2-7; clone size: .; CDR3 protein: CASSADSNTYEQYF; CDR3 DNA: TGTGCCAGCAGTGCGGACAGCAATACCTACGAGCAGTACTTC
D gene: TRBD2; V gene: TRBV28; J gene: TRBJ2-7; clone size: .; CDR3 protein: CASSLEGTLAGGTYEQYF; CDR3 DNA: TGTGCCAGCAGTTTAGAGGGTACACTAGCGGGAGGGACCTACGAGCAGTACTTC
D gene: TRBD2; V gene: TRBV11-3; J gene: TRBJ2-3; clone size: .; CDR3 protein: CASSLRRGGPDTQYF; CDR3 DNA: TGTGCCAGCAGCTTACGGCGGGGAGGGCCAGATACGCAGTATTTT
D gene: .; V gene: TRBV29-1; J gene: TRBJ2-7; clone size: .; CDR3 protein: CSVGDPYEQYF; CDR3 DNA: TGCAGCGTTGGCGACCCCTACGAGCAGTACTTC
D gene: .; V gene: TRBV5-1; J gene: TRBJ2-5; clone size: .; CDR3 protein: CASSLFPLGRQKETQYF; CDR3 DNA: TGCGCCAGCAGCTTGTTCCCGTTGGGGCGGCAGAAAGAGACCCAGTACTTC
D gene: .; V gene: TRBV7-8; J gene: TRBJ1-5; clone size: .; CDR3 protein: CASSTLNQPQHF; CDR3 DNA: TGTGCCAGCAGCACCCTCAATCAGCCCCAGCATTTT
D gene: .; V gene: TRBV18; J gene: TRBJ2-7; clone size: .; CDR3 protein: CASSPLTGTNEQYF; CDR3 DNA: TGTGCCAGCTCACCGCTGACAGGGACTAACGAGCAGTACTTC